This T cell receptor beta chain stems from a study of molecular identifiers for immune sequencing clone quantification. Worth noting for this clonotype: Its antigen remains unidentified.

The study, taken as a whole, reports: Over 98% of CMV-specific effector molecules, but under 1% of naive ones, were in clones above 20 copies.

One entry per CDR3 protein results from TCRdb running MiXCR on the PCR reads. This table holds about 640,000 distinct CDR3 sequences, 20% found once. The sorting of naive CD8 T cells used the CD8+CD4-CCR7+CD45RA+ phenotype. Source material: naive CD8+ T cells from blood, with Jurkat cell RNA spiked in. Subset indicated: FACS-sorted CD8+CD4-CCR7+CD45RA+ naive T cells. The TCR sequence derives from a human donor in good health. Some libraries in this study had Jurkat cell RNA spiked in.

Written as DNA, the CDR3 is TGTGCCAGCAGTCTAGGGGCGGGGAATTCACCCCTCCACTTT. It encodes CASSLGAGNSPLHF. The chain is built from TRBV12-3 or TRBV12-4 and TRBJ1-6, with a possible D match to TRBD1 (5 bases). The CDR3 runs 14 residues. The V and J ends lost 5 bases and 7 bases respectively, with 12 bases between them.